This T cell receptor (beta chain) was captured in a study of blood T cell repertoires in COVID-19. Study summary: T cells, B-cell-depleted T cells, or PBMCs provided the cDNA or gDNA that served as material.

Original data processing: From reference gene primer amplification, estimates of nucleated cell counts were derived. TCRdb keeps only in-frame clones here, not all; method: immunoSEQ multiplex PCR. The V and J calls and the clone size are those of that table, but D and trimming were determined from the DNA. The profile shows around 140,000 clones, 84% of them singletons. Trimming cost V 5 bases and J 10 bases, with 17 bases left between them. Germline V CDR1 and CDR2: MNHEY, SVGEGT. The CDR3 runs to 13 residues. The source of this sequence is a woman of 80 years or more with acute or convalescent COVID-19. This chain joins TRBV6-2 or TRBV6-3 and TRBJ1-1, with D tentatively TRBD1 (6 bases). Sample: peripheral blood. The DNA for the CDR3 is TGTGCCAGCAGTCCGACTAAACAGGGAAGAGCTTTCTTT. Translation gives CASSPTKQGRAFF.